A selection of T cell receptor beta chains follows, all from one sample in a study of blood T cell repertoires in COVID-19. Method: immunoSEQ multiplex PCR; TCRdb's copy keeps in-frame clones and lacks some. The table lists a few hundred thousand clones, approximately 89% of them singletons, with approximately 1.2% in the top ten. The specimen sequenced was PBMCs or T cells enriched from blood (not recorded which). These receptors were taken from a woman aged 40 to 50 with acute COVID-19. Each CDR3 is given with its conserved first and last residue. D genes are given only for firm matches.

V	D	J	CDR3	DNA
TRBV27	NA	TRBJ1-4	CASSSPGTLNGKLFF	TGTGCCAGCAGTTCCCCCGGGACTTTAAATGGAAAACTGTTTTTT
TRBV7-2	NA	TRBJ1-3	CASSYAQGSGNTIYF	TGTGCCAGCAGCTACGCCCAGGGGTCCGGAAACACCATATATTTT
TRBV28	NA	TRBJ1-2	CASSLGNNQVTEGYTF	TGTGCCAGCAGTTTAGGTAATAACCAGGTAACGGAAGGCTACACCTTC
TRBV7-3	TRBD2	TRBJ2-1	CASSPMGLAGYNEQFF	TGTGCCAGCAGCCCCATGGGACTAGCGGGTTACAATGAGCAGTTCTTC
TRBV5-1	TRBD2	TRBJ2-5	CASSLGLAGAETQYF	TGCGCCAGCAGCTTGGGACTAGCGGGAGCGGAGACCCAGTACTTC
TRBV7-9	TRBD1	TRBJ1-2	CASSLFWMGQNYGYTF	TGTGCCAGCAGCTTATTCTGGATGGGACAGAACTATGGCTACACCTTC
TRBV6-1	NA	TRBJ1-5	CASSATTVLGNQPQHF	TGTGCCAGCAGTGCCACCACAGTGCTGGGCAATCAGCCCCAGCATTTT
TRBV25-1	TRBD1	TRBJ2-1	CASSPGQSSYNEQFF	TGTGCCAGCAGTCCGGGACAGTCTTCCTACAATGAGCAGTTCTTC
TRBV7-9	NA	TRBJ2-2	CASSFRTANTGELFF	TGTGCCAGCAGCTTTAGGACTGCGAACACCGGGGAGCTGTTTTTT
TRBV19	TRBD1	TRBJ2-7	CASIGTGDYEQYF	TGTGCCAGTATTGGGACAGGGGATTACGAGCAGTACTTC
TRBV10-3	NA	TRBJ2-5	CAISGSLEAGEETQYF	TGTGCCATCAGTGGGTCCTTAGAAGCGGGCGAGGAGACCCAGTACTTC
TRBV4-1	NA	TRBJ2-3	CASSPAWELTQYF	TGCGCCAGCAGCCCAGCCTGGGAGCTTACGCAGTATTTT
TRBV11-2	NA	TRBJ1-2	CASSFSSSGYGYTF	TGTGCCAGCAGCTTTTCGTCCAGTGGCTATGGCTACACCTTC
TRBV19	TRBD1	TRBJ1-1	CASSMVGGATEAFF	TGTGCCAGTAGTATGGTAGGGGGCGCGACTGAAGCTTTCTTT
TRBV10-3	NA	TRBJ2-1	CAISELGSEQFF	TGTGCCATCAGTGAGTTGGGGAGTGAGCAGTTCTTC
TRBV7-9	NA	TRBJ1-4	CASSLGDGRVGEKLFF	TGTGCCAGCAGCTTAGGGGATGGGCGGGTCGGTGAAAAACTGTTTTTT
TRBV12-3/TRBV12-4	NA	TRBJ1-4	CASSFAAFQKLFF	TGTGCCAGCAGTTTTGCAGCGTTTCAAAAACTGTTTTTT